What follows are 16 T cell receptor beta chains derived from one specimen sequenced in a study of blood T cell repertoires in COVID-19. Profiling relied on immunoSEQ multiplex PCR, and the TCRdb table lists in-frame clones only, not all of them. There are about 170,000 clones in the sample; 79% occur only once, and over 15% lies in the top ten. The sequenced sample was PBMCs or T cells enriched from blood (not recorded which). These receptors all come from a woman in her 70s in a cohort exposed to, infected with or recovered from COVID-19 (not recorded which).

This chain uses TRBV9 with TRBJ2-1; 8 bases map to TRBD2. Trimming cost V 4 bases and J 2 bases; bases outside gene matches: 11. The CDR3 spans 17 residues. The germline gives CDR1 SGDLS, CDR2 YYNGEE. CDR3 loop: CASSLRGSGLAYNEQFF. Written as DNA, the CDR3 is TGTGCCAGCAGCCTAAGGGGTTCGGGACTAGCCTACAATGAGCAGTTCTTC. Filled out from reference TRBV9 and TRBJ2-1, the complete variable domain reads DSGVTQTPKHLITATGQRVTLRCSPRSGDLSVYWYQQSLDQGLQFLIQYYNGEERAKGNILERFSAQQFPDLHSELNLSSLELGDSALYFCASSLRGSGLAYNEQFFGPGTRLTVL.

This clone showed up just a few times. V usage is TRBV11-3 and J usage is TRBJ2-7, with D maybe TRBD2 (5 bases). V was shortened by 1 base and J by 7 bases, with 8 bases between the two germline ends. Per germline, CDR1 SGHNT and CDR2 YENEEA. The CDR3 extends over 12 amino acids. As DNA, the CDR3 is TGTGCCAGCAGCTTAGGGACTCAGGAGCAGTACTTC. Translated: CASSLGTQEQYF. The entire variable domain, with the rest obtained from reference TRBV11-3 and TRBJ2-7, is as follows: EAGVVQSPRYKIIEKKQPVAFWCNPISGHNTLYWYLQNLGQGPELLIRYENEEAVDDSQLPKDRFSAERLKGVDSTLKIQPAELGDSAVYLCASSLGTQEQYFGPGTRLTVT.

The chain uses TRBV7-2 and TRBJ1-1; D might be TRBD1 (5 bases). Per germline, CDR1 SGHTA and CDR2 FQGNSA. CDR3 length: 14 amino acids. Trimming took off 5 bases at V and 7 bases at J, with 17 bases between the two ends. CDR3 nucleotides: TGTGCCAGCAGCCCGGAGGGAGGGAGGGGTGAAGCTTTCTTT. This sequence encodes CASSPEGGRGEAFF.

In this sample, this clone turned up many times. The chain carries TRBV11-3 and TRBJ2-7, with 9 bases matching TRBD1. CDR1 is SGHNT and CDR2 is YENEEA in the germline V gene. The CDR3 extends over 14 amino acids. With 4 bases clipped from V and 2 bases from J, the junction kept 3 bases outside the gene matches. Written as DNA, the CDR3 is TGTGCCAGCAGCTCGTGGACAGGGGCCTACGAGCAGTACTTC. This translates into CASSSWTGAYEQYF.

The rearrangement uses TRBV10-3 and TRBJ1-5, with 8 bases lining up with TRBD1. The CDR3 covers 16 residues. Germline CDR1 and CDR2: ENHRY and SYGVKD. V shed 3 bases, J shed 2 bases, and the junction held 6 bases outside the gene matches. The CDR3 nucleotides are TGTGCCATCAGTGAATACAGGGGGGTGGGCAATCAGCCCCAGCATTTT. The encoded protein is CAISEYRGVGNQPQHF.

The genes are TRBV28 and TRBJ2-5, with 12 positions matching TRBD2. The junction had 6 bases not matched to a gene; V was cut back by 2 bases and J by 2 bases. Per germline, CDR1 MDHEN and CDR2 SYDVKM. The CDR3 loop spans 17 amino acids. The CDR3 DNA is TGTGCCAGCAGTTTAGGTGGGACTAGCGGGCTGCAAGAGACCCAGTACTTC. This codes for CASSLGGTSGLQETQYF.

This chain uses TRBV15 with TRBJ1-1, with TRBD1 identical over 7 bases. Germline V CDR1 and CDR2: LNHNV, YYDKDF (reference sequence). With 5 bases clipped from V and 0 bases from J, the junction kept 6 bases outside the gene matches. The CDR3 runs to 15 residues. The CDR3 DNA sequence: TGTGCCACCAGCCAGGGACAGCTATTGAACACTGAAGCTTTCTTT. This sequence encodes CATSQGQLLNTEAFF.

The chain combines TRBV15 with TRBJ1-6; D gene ambiguous. The V gene's germline CDR1 is LNHNV and CDR2 YYDKDF (reference sequence). The CDR3 loop spans 13 amino acids. V lost 5 bases and J lost 7, with 9 bases in between. The CDR3, as DNA: TGTGCCACCAGCTTTGAGAGGAATTCACCCCTCCACTTT. Amino acid sequence: CATSFERNSPLHF.

The V gene is TRBV4-3, the J gene TRBJ2-1, with TRBD1 matching 7 bases. The germline gives CDR1 LGHNA, CDR2 YSLEER. The V gene end was trimmed by 0 bases and the J gene end by 10 bases; junction bases not matched to a gene: 18. This CDR3 has 18 residues. The CDR3 DNA reads as TGCGCCAGCAGCCAAGAAGGGGCCCTCACAGGGGCCGGGACGGAGCAGTTCTTC. Translated: CASSQEGALTGAGTEQFF.

This chain joins TRBV21-1 and TRBJ1-2; the listed D gene, TRBD1, was not tested against the DNA. TRBV21-1 is marked as a pseudogene. CDR3 length: 13 amino acids. This CDR3 reads CASTGTDHYGYTF. The CDR3 bases are TGTGCCAGCACCGGGACAGATCACTATGGCTACACCTTC.

This chain joins TRBV7-8 and TRBJ1-3; 7 positions match TRBD1. Germline V CDR1 and CDR2: SGHVS, FQNEAQ. V lost 5 bases and J lost 0; bases outside the gene matches: 13. The CDR3 extends over 18 amino acids. Here the CDR3 DNA reads TGTGCCAGCAGCCAAGGGTCCGCCGGGGACAGCTCTGGAAACACCATATATTTT. Its translation: CASSQGSAGDSSGNTIYF.

The V gene is TRBV7-2, the J gene TRBJ2-7; 9 bases map to TRBD1. CDR1 and CDR2 (germline): SGHTA, FQGNSA. This CDR3 contains 15 residues. J was trimmed by 6 bases and V by 5 bases; bases with no gene match: 11. The CDR3 DNA sequence: TGTGCCAGCAGCGTTTGGACAGGGGCCCCTCTCGAGCAGTACTTC. Its protein product is CASSVWTGAPLEQYF.

The rearrangement joins TRBV6-2 or TRBV6-3 to TRBJ2-7, with 13 bases matching TRBD2. With 5 bases clipped from V and 5 bases from J, the junction kept 9 bases outside the gene matches. This CDR3 contains 16 residues. Germline values: CDR1 MNHEY, CDR2 SVGEGT. The CDR3 DNA follows: TGTGCCAGCAGTACAAGACTAGCGGGAGGCTACCACGAGCAGTACTTC. This sequence encodes CASSTRLAGGYHEQYF.

The chain couples TRBV28 to TRBJ2-4, with 10 bases matching TRBD1. Unmatched junction bases numbered 4, after V lost 3 bases and J lost 8 bases. CDR1 and CDR2 (germline): MDHEN, SYDVKM. CDR3 size: 14 residues. CDR3 protein: CASSFGTGADIQYF. As DNA, the CDR3 is TGTGCCAGCAGTTTTGGGACAGGGGCGGACATTCAGTACTTC.

V usage is TRBV27 and J usage is TRBJ2-7; 10 bases map to TRBD1. This CDR3 is 13 amino acids long. V shed 6 bases, J shed 2 bases, and the junction held 1 base outside the gene matches. Per the germline V gene, CDR1 is MNHEY and CDR2 is SMNVEV (reference sequence). DNA of the CDR3: TGTGCCAGCAGCGGGACAGGGGCCTACGAGCAGTACTTC. Protein product: CASSGTGAYEQYF.

This clone was recorded a few times. The chain carries TRBV4-2 and TRBJ2-1; D may be TRBD2 (6 bases). Deletions cut 1 base from V and 1 base from J, with 8 bases between. The V gene's germline CDR1 is LGHNA and CDR2 YNFKEQ. CDR3 length: 15 amino acids. This CDR3 reads CASSQGRDSYNEQFF. CDR3 bases: TGTGCCAGCAGCCAAGGGCGGGATTCCTACAATGAGCAGTTCTTC.